This passage covers 16 T cell receptor beta chains from one sample sequenced in a study of cytomegalovirus exposure and HLA in healthy donors (dated by TCRdb to about 2017). The library relied on the immunoSEQ multiplex PCR assay. The multiplex PCR relied on a mix of 60 forward primers for TCR Vbeta segments and 13 reverse primers for TCR Jbeta segments. Sourced from immuneACCESS, this table was stored by TCRdb with only in-frame sequences that have V and J called. A share of the clones is absent; for the studies checked, an unresolved V gene accounts for under half, and the remainder has no known explanation. This sample lists over 150,000 clones; 68% were detected once. Less than 1.5% of the sample is held by the ten biggest clonotypes. Sequencing was carried out using PBMCs. The receptors stem from a man aged 45-65 years in good health and CMV-seronegative.

V gene TRBV4-3 combines with J gene TRBJ2-6, with 10 bases matching TRBD1. The length of the CDR3 is 18 residues. J lost 0 bases, V lost 4 bases, and 6 bases had no gene match. CDR1 and CDR2 (germline): LGHNA, YSLEER. The CDR3 bases are TGCGCCAGCAGCCGAGGACAGGGGGAAACCTCTGGGGCCAACGTCCTGACTTTC. Protein sequence: CASSRGQGETSGANVLTF.

The chain links TRBV29-1 to TRBJ2-3, with 11 bases matching TRBD1. Germline CDR1 reads SQVTM; CDR2 reads ANQGSEA. The J segment lost 7 bases and the V segment lost 7 bases, leaving 16 bases of the junction unmatched. This CDR3 spans 16 amino acids. The CDR3 reads CSADPGQGGTRNTQYF. Written as DNA, the CDR3 is TGCAGCGCTGACCCGGGACAGGGGGGGACTAGGAATACGCAGTATTTT.

This chain links TRBV2 with TRBJ1-3, with 7 bases aligning to TRBD1. CDR3 size: 13 residues. From germline, CDR1 is SNHLY and CDR2 FYNNEI. V gave up 8 bases and J gave up 0 bases; unmatched junction bases: 1. The chain's CDR3 is CASRDSSGNTIYF. CDR3 sequence (DNA): TGTGCCAGCCGGGACAGCTCTGGAAACACCATATATTTT.

The V call is TRBV7-9, the J call TRBJ2-2; 11 bases align to TRBD1. The germline CDR1 and CDR2 sequences are SEHNR and FQNEAQ (reference sequence). V gave up 5 bases and J gave up 5 bases; unmatched junction bases: 7. This CDR3 region has 16 residues. Here the CDR3 reads CASSPRGTGGTGELFF. CDR3 in DNA: TGTGCCAGCAGCCCCAGAGGGACAGGGGGGACCGGGGAGCTGTTTTTT.

This clone was observed a handful of times. V gene TRBV6-1 combines with J gene TRBJ2-7, with TRBD1 matching over 7 bases. The J segment lost 2 bases and the V segment lost 10 bases, leaving 11 bases of the junction unmatched. Germline V CDR1 and CDR2: MNHNS, SASEGT. This CDR3 is built from 14 residues. As DNA, the CDR3 is TGTGCCACGAAACCGGACAGGTTTACCTACGAGCAGTACTTC. The encoded protein is CATKPDRFTYEQYF.

This clone appeared a single time. This chain uses TRBV20-1 with TRBJ1-5; TRBD1 matches at 8 bases. The CDR3 contains 11 residues. CDR1 is DFQATT, CDR2 SNEGSKA, per germline (reference sequence). J gave up 10 bases and V 5 bases, and 4 bases lay outside the gene matches. DNA for the CDR3: TGCAGTGCTGCAGACAGGGGCCCCCAGCATTTT. Protein: CSAADRGPQHF.

This clone was detected only a few times. The genes are TRBV28 and TRBJ2-7; perhaps TRBD2 as D (6 bases). The CDR3 is made up of 15 amino acids. CDR1 is MDHEN and CDR2 is SYDVKM in the germline V gene. V was clipped by 6 bases and J by 4 bases, with 19 bases between them. CDR3 bases: TGTGCCAGCAGCCTCGGGACTGCCACGAATTACGAGCAGTACTTC. Translation gives CASSLGTATNYEQYF.

This clone was detected a few times. This sequence joins TRBV7-9 and TRBJ2-1; tentative D call: TRBD1 (6 bases). Germline V lookup: CDR1 SEHNR, CDR2 FQNEAQ (reference sequence). The CDR3 is made up of 14 amino acids. Trimming stripped 2 bases from V and 7 bases from J, with 12 bases between. The CDR3 DNA reads as TGTGCCAGCAGCTTACGGGAACAGGGAAATGAGCAGTTCTTC. This translates into CASSLREQGNEQFF.

The chain combines TRBV4-3 with TRBJ2-1; a weak D match, TRBD2 (6 bases). The CDR3 spans 15 residues. Trimming took off 7 bases at V and 8 bases at J, with 21 bases between the two ends. Germline lookup yields CDR1 LGHNA and CDR2 YSLEER. The CDR3 protein is CASTPHGSSADEQFF. The CDR3 nucleotides read TGCGCCAGCACCCCTCACGGGAGTAGCGCGGATGAGCAGTTCTTC.

The rearrangement uses TRBV11-2 and TRBJ2-1; 8 bases match TRBD1. The CDR3 loop spans 12 amino acids. Germline lookup yields CDR1 SGHAT and CDR2 FQNNGV. Trimming took 10 bases from V and 6 from J; bases not matched to a gene: 5. The CDR3 here is CATGQGSNEQFF. CDR3 bases: TGTGCCACCGGACAGGGATCCAATGAGCAGTTCTTC. Supplemented by reference TRBV11-2 and TRBJ2-1, the full variable domain reads EAGVAQSPRYKIIEKRQSVAFWCNPISGHATLYWYQQILGQGPKLLIQFQNNGVVDDSQLPKDRFSAERLKGVDSTLKIQPAKLEDSAVYLCATGQGSNEQFFGPGTRLTVL.

Only a few counts were recorded for this clone. V is TRBV6-4 and J is TRBJ1-2; the match to TRBD1 covers 8 bases. Germline CDR1 MRHNA, CDR2 SNTAGT. The length of the CDR3 is 14 residues. J gave up 6 bases and V 1 base, and 4 bases lay outside the gene matches. The CDR3 loop is CASSDYQGADGYTF. CDR3 coding DNA: TGTGCCAGCAGTGACTATCAGGGGGCTGATGGCTACACCTTC.

The chain has TRBV11-3 and TRBJ2-2; 10 bases agree with TRBD1. From germline, CDR1 is SGHNT and CDR2 YENEEA. The CDR3 sequence is 14 residues long. Germline trimming cut 8 bases from V and 5 bases from J; bases unmatched to any gene: 5. DNA of the CDR3: TGTGCCAGCGCGGGACAGGGGAGAACCGGGGAGCTGTTTTTT. It is translated as CASAGQGRTGELFF.

The gene calls are TRBV11-2 and TRBJ1-2; D is unresolved. The germline V and J ends were trimmed by 1 base and 3 bases, with 9 bases remaining between them. The CDR3 contains 14 residues. Germline V gene lookup returns CDR1 SGHAT and CDR2 FQNNGV. Here the CDR3 reads CASSLGGSYYGYTF. The DNA for the CDR3 is TGTGCCAGCAGCTTAGGAGGATCCTACTATGGCTACACCTTC. The full variable domain, in which reference TRBV11-2 and TRBJ1-2 provide the parts outside the CDR3, is EAGVAQSPRYKIIEKRQSVAFWCNPISGHATLYWYQQILGQGPKLLIQFQNNGVVDDSQLPKDRFSAERLKGVDSTLKIQPAKLEDSAVYLCASSLGGSYYGYTFGSGTRLTVV.

The chain recombines TRBV11-3 with TRBJ2-1; the D is unclear. V lost 7 bases and J lost 7, with 17 bases in between. The V gene's germline CDR1 is SGHNT and CDR2 YENEEA. The CDR3 runs 14 residues. The CDR3 DNA follows: TGTGCCAGCATGCTCCCAGGCCCCAATAATGAGCAGTTCTTC. As protein: CASMLPGPNNEQFF.

The V gene is TRBV7-2, the J gene TRBJ2-5; D is unclear. V lost 2 bases and J 1 base, leaving 8 bases between the germline ends. This CDR3 is 14 amino acids long. Germline CDR1 and CDR2: SGHTA and FQGNSA. The CDR3 DNA sequence: TGTGCCAGCAGCTTACAGGCAGGCCAAGAGACCCAGTACTTC. This gives the protein CASSLQAGQETQYF.

J is TRBJ2-7 and V is TRBV27, with a possible D match to TRBD2 (5 bases). The CDR3 loop spans 14 amino acids. Germline V gene sequence: CDR1 MNHEY, CDR2 SMNVEV (reference sequence). V dropped 4 bases and J dropped 6 bases, with 16 bases sitting between them. CDR3 amino acids: CASSSVSAEAEQYF. Here the CDR3 DNA reads TGTGCCAGCAGTTCCGTCTCAGCGGAGGCCGAGCAGTACTTC.